The source of this T cell receptor beta chain is a study of CD8 T cells in Susac syndrome (dated by TCRdb to between 2018 and 2020). With regard to the full study: The study used repertoire sequencing to test whether antigen drove CD8+ T cell activation and differentiation in Susac syndrome. Clonality of the CD8+ T cell repertoire was compared between around eleven healthy donors, about 14 Susac syndrome patients and 15 multiple sclerosis patients.

High-throughput TCR beta sequencing profiled peripheral blood CD8+ and CD4+ T cells from healthy donors, Susac syndrome patients and multiple sclerosis patients. The multiple sclerosis controls were treatment-naive patients whose relapsing-remitting disease, either stable or active, fulfilled the revised McDonald criteria. Bulk CD8+ and CD4+ T cells were purified by magnetic negative isolation, while CD8+ TEMRA cells were enriched using FACS. Blood was collected in EDTA tubes and processed within 24 hours, with PBMCs isolated through density gradient centrifugation. PBMCs intended for TCR sequencing were cryopreserved in liquid nitrogen and were subsequently thawed in a 37 degrees C water bath. Purity of sorted or isolated CD4+, CD8+ and CD8+ TEMRA cells was at least 90%. This clonotype was picked up a small number of times. What this receptor recognizes is not known. Qualities for individual bases were not recorded, and no much larger clone is one base off.

RNA was extracted using the RNeasy kit, and about 0.45 to 1 microgram was reverse transcribed with random hexamers. TCR beta CDR3 regions were amplified with the immunoSEQ multiplex PCR assay covering 54 Vbeta and 13 Jbeta segments. PCR amplification bias was corrected using a synthetic template baseline for primer optimization and computational correction. Processing in the source paper ran as follows. Reads were annotated to V, D and J genes per IMGT and analyzed with immunoSEQ Analyzer, keeping only productive sequences. Clonality was calculated as one minus the Shannon entropy normalized by log2 of the number of productive unique sequences. Public and private clones were assessed among the 100 most prevalent clones of each patient and control. Clones were defined as Susac-specific when absent from the healthy and MS cohorts, from about 970 published viral clones and from other ImmuneACCESS disease sequences. TCRdb reworked the public reads: Q25 trimming with fastp, MiXCR clone assembly, productive beta chains retained. Rows with one shared CDR3 protein collapse into an entry with the most common genes and DNA. V and J calls and clone size were set by TCRdb, not the authors. For this sample there are fewer than 300,000 distinct CDR3 sequences; about 85% appear just once. Approximately 0.11% of the sample lies in the top ten.

On the study overall, not on this receptor specifically: The number of individuals in the TCR sequencing and HLA analysis was recognized as being relatively small.

The specimen was CD8+ T cells from PBMCs. The sequence was collected from a human donor with multiple sclerosis.

The nucleotides read TGTGCCAGCAGCCAGGGACTAGCGGGTCCCACAGATACGCAGTATTTT. Translated, it reads CASSQGLAGPTDTQYF. Here the chain combines TRBV7-3 and TRBJ2-3; 12 nucleotides in the junction match TRBD2. Including cysteine and phenylalanine, the CDR3 has 16 amino acids. Left in the record is the CDR3 DNA by itself, 48 bases read in frame from the first base. At the junction V is shortened by 5 bases and J by 2 bases; bases outside the gene matches: 5. The germline V gene specifies SGHTA as CDR1 and FQGTGA as CDR2. When the CDR3 is completed using the reference TRBV7-3 and TRBJ2-3 genes on either side, the full variable domain is GAGVSQTPSNKVTEKGKYVELRCDPISGHTALYWYRQSLGQGPEFLIYFQGTGAADDSGLPNDRFFAVRPEGSVSTLKIQRTERGDSAVYLCASSQGLAGPTDTQYFGPGTRLTVL.